What follows describes a single T cell receptor (beta chain). This sample was included in a study of blood T cell repertoires in COVID-19. Turning to the study itself: The United States, Italy and Spain supplied acute and convalescent COVID-19 samples.

Seattle participants joined during active infection and were tracked over time. The CDR3 loop spans 11 amino acids. V shed 5 bases and J shed 4 bases, with 6 bases lying between them. The germline gives CDR1 SGHRS, CDR2 YFSETQ. TCRdb's table, derived via immunoSEQ multiplex PCR, lists solely in-frame clones and lacks some. Counted here are 250,000 to 300,000 clones, roughly nine tenths occurring once; the ten biggest clones make up around 2.2%. The chain uses TRBV5-1 and TRBJ1-2; D remains unclear. This receptor was taken from a woman younger than 45 with COVID-19, enrolled during active disease. The sequencing input was peripheral blood. The CDR3 loop reads CASRESYGYTF. CDR3 nucleotides: TGCGCCAGCAGGGAGAGCTATGGCTACACCTTC.